A selection of T cell receptor beta chains follows, all from one sample in a study of blood T cells in healthy people across ages. One entry per CDR3 protein, called by TCRdb with MiXCR from the 5' RACE reads. Of 600,000 to 900,000 distinct CDR3 sequences listed, roughly 24% are singletons. These same data were also listed under a study on T cells of mothers and their children.

Sequences were obtained from blood. The receptors come from a boy aged 5-17 years in good health. Each CDR3 is given with its conserved first and last residue. The D gene is left open where the match is weak. A row's size may be missing; if present it is once, few, many or a size class.

clone_size	d_call	v_call	j_call	cdr3_nt	cdr3_aa
-	TRBD1	TRBV24-1	TRBJ2-5	TGTGCCACCAGTGATTTCCCGACAGGGGAGTCGCCTGCGTCCCAAGAGACCCAGTACTTC	CATSDFPTGESPASQETQYF
few	-	TRBV10-3	TRBJ1-1	TGTGCCATCAGTGAGTCTACCCAAATCGTCCAGGCCTTCTTT	CAISESTQIVQAFF
-	-	TRBV6-1	TRBJ2-6	TGTGCCAGCAGTGGGTTTGACCGGAGGGCCAACGTCCTGACTTTC	CASSGFDRRANVLTF
-	TRBD2	TRBV7-3	TRBJ2-3	TGTGCCAGCAGCCTAACGCGAGCGGGGGGCGGGGATACGCAGTATTTT	CASSLTRAGGGDTQYF
-	TRBD2	TRBV4-1	TRBJ2-1	TGCGCCAGCAGCCTATACCTAACTAGCGACGATGAGCAGTTCTTC	CASSLYLTSDDEQFF
once	-	TRBV12-3/TRBV12-4	TRBJ2-4	TGTGCCAGCAGCGTAGGGGGAGGCGCAGGAAACATTCAGTACTTC	CASSVGGGAGNIQYF
few	-	TRBV28	TRBJ1-1	TGTGCCAGCAGTGTACAAGTAGACGACACTGAAGCTTTCTTT	CASSVQVDDTEAFF
-	-	TRBV28	TRBJ2-3	TGTGCCAGCAGTTCGCCAAGTCTAGTAGCAGATACGCAGTATTTT	CASSSPSLVADTQYF
few	-	TRBV19	TRBJ1-6	TGTGCCAGTAGTATAGCTCGAAGGCAAGCTAATTCACCCCTCCACTTT	CASSIARRQANSPLHF
-	-	TRBV20-1	TRBJ2-7	TGCAGTGCTCCCGGGACGGGAGCCTACGAGCAGTACTTC	CSAPGTGAYEQYF
-	TRBD2	TRBV9	TRBJ2-5	TGTGCCAGCAGCGTAGTGGGAGCGGGAGACCAAGAGACCCAGTACTTC	CASSVVGAGDQETQYF
many	-	TRBV4-1	TRBJ2-1	TGCGCCAGCAGCCAGGGTACTAGGAATGAGCAGTTCTTC	CASSQGTRNEQFF
few	-	TRBV5-1	TRBJ1-2	TGCGCCAGCAGCTTCTACAGTAACTATGGCTACACCTTC	CASSFYSNYGYTF
once	TRBD1	TRBV12-3/TRBV12-4	TRBJ2-7	TGTGCCAGCAGTTCCGGACCCGGGACAGGGAACCCTCTCTACGAGCAGTACTTC	CASSSGPGTGNPLYEQYF
few	TRBD2	TRBV7-8	TRBJ2-1	TGTGCCAGCAGCTTAGGAGCTAGCGGGGGAACCGAGCAGTTCTTC	CASSLGASGGTEQFF
-	-	TRBV5-6	TRBJ1-4	TGTGCCAGCAGTATAACAGGAGGTGAAAAACTGTTTTTT	CASSITGGEKLFF
-	-	TRBV20-1	TRBJ2-1	TGCAGTGCTAGTATTGGAAGGGGTGAGCAGTTCTTC	CSASIGRGEQFF
-	-	TRBV28	TRBJ1-3	TGTGCCAGCAGCCGGGACTTAAGTGGAAACACCATATATTTT	CASSRDLSGNTIYF
-	-	TRBV19	TRBJ1-5	TGTGCCAGTAAGGATGGGGGGAACAATCAGCCCCAGCATTTT	CASKDGGNNQPQHF
few	-	TRBV29-1	TRBJ1-5	TGCAGCGTCGCGTATAGCAATCAGCCCCAGCATTTT	CSVAYSNQPQHF
many	TRBD1	TRBV7-6	TRBJ1-4	TGTGCCAGCAGCCCGGACAGGGGCGCTACTACAACTAATGAAAAACTGTTTTTT	CASSPDRGATTTNEKLFF
few	-	TRBV29-1	TRBJ2-1	TGCAGCGTCACGGGACCGTCAACGGGGAATGAGCAGTTCTTC	CSVTGPSTGNEQFF
once	-	TRBV5-1	TRBJ2-1	TGCGCCAGCAGCTTACTATCCCCCGGAGGCACCAACAATGAGCAGTTCTTC	CASSLLSPGGTNNEQFF
-	-	TRBV10-3	TRBJ2-5	TGTGCCATCAGTGAGTCGGGAACGGAGACCCAGTACTTC	CAISESGTETQYF
-	-	TRBV5-5	TRBJ1-6	TGTGCCAGCAGCTTGGGGACACTCAATTCACCCCTCCACTTT	CASSLGTLNSPLHF
few	-	TRBV30	TRBJ2-7	TGTGCCTGCAGTTCGGGCGGTTCCTACGAGCAGTACTTC	CACSSGGSYEQYF
few	TRBD1	TRBV29-1	TRBJ2-1	TGCAGCGCCGCCGGGACAGGAAATGAGCAGTTCTTC	CSAAGTGNEQFF